A single sample is the source of the 18 T cell receptor beta chains below, sequenced in a study of cytomegalovirus exposure and HLA in healthy donors listed by TCRdb under 2017. The method behind the library was the immunoSEQ multiplex PCR assay. The multiplex PCR relied on a mix of 60 forward primers for TCR Vbeta segments and 13 reverse primers for TCR Jbeta segments. TCRdb took over this immuneACCESS table, retaining in-frame rearrangements with V and J assigned. Such tables are incomplete; in checked studies, under half of the missing clones stem from an unresolved V gene, and the remainder is unexplained. Present in this sample are more than 90,000 clones, roughly 85% of which were seen just once. The ten largest make up roughly 20% of the sample. The sample consisted of PBMCs. The receptors shown here come from a man aged 25-45 years in good health and CMV-seropositive.

The CDR3 reads CASSLELPYNEQFF. The CDR3 DNA follows: TGTGCCAGCAGCTTGGAACTACCCTACAATGAGCAGTTCTTC. V usage is TRBV5-5 and J usage is TRBJ2-1; no clear D gene. This CDR3 contains 14 residues. Trimming took 0 bases from V and 2 from J, leaving 6 bases between them. Germline CDR1 SGHKS, CDR2 YYEKEE (reference sequence).

CDR3 DNA sequence: TGCGCCAGCAGCTTGGCGGGGGGACTCTCAAAACTGTTTTTT. It translates to CASSLAGGLSKLFF. This chain connects TRBV5-1 to TRBJ1-4, with D perhaps matching TRBD1 (5 bases). With 0 bases removed from V and 10 bases from J, the gap between germline ends came to 13 bases. The CDR3 is 14 residues long. Germline V CDR1 and CDR2: SGHRS, YFSETQ.

The CDR3 protein is CASSQLRDFSTDTQYF. The CDR3 coding sequence is TGTGCCAGCAGCCAGTTAAGGGACTTTAGCACAGATACGCAGTATTTT. This chain joins TRBV4-2 and TRBJ2-3, with a possible D match to TRBD2 (6 bases). In germline, CDR1 is LGHNA, CDR2 YNFKEQ. This CDR3 spans 16 amino acids. V was cut by 3 bases and J by 0 bases, with 13 bases left in between.

This chain uses TRBV9 with TRBJ2-5; tentative D call: TRBD1 (6 bases). The CDR3 is 16 amino acids. Germline lookup yields CDR1 SGDLS and CDR2 YYNGEE. Between the trimmed V and J ends, which lost 0 bases and 4 bases, there was a span of 16 bases. This CDR3 is CASSVGGRGARETQYF. The DNA for the CDR3 is TGTGCCAGCAGCGTAGGGGGCAGGGGCGCCAGAGAGACCCAGTACTTC.

The CDR3, as DNA: TGTGCCAGCAGTTCCCGTCGAGAGGATAATTCACCCCTCCACTTT. This gives the protein CASSSRREDNSPLHF. This chain connects TRBV27 to TRBJ1-6, with D uncertain. This CDR3 has 15 amino acids. Germline V lookup: CDR1 MNHEY, CDR2 SMNVEV (reference sequence). V was shortened by 4 bases and J by 5 bases, with 12 bases between the two germline ends.

The V call is TRBV6-5, the J call TRBJ2-3; possible D gene TRBD1, 6 bases. The CDR3 length is 15 residues. Deletions cut 0 bases from V and 4 bases from J, with 11 bases between. Germline CDR1 reads MNHEY; CDR2 reads SVGAGI. The CDR3 loop is CASSYSLGAADTQYF. CDR3 DNA sequence: TGTGCCAGCAGTTACTCGTTGGGGGCCGCAGATACGCAGTATTTT.

This chain connects TRBV11-2 to TRBJ1-6; maybe TRBD1 (6 bases). The CDR3 has 16 amino acids. Germline V lookup: CDR1 SGHAT, CDR2 FQNNGV. V was pared by 3 bases and J by 8 bases, with 17 bases between. The CDR3 loop reads CASSLSRGAFYSPLHF. The CDR3 DNA reads TGTGCCAGCAGCTTGAGCAGGGGCGCTTTTTATTCACCCCTCCACTTT.

This rearrangement joins TRBV7-9 to TRBJ2-1, with 10 bases identical to TRBD1. CDR1 is SEHNR, CDR2 FQNEAQ, per germline (reference sequence). With V trimmed by 5 bases and J by 6 bases, 4 bases remained unmatched. The CDR3 totals 14 residues. DNA for the CDR3: TGTGCCAGCAGCGACGGACAGGGGGGCAATGAGCAGTTCTTC. Encoded protein: CASSDGQGGNEQFF.

The chain couples TRBV5-1 to TRBJ1-2; TRBD1 matches at 9 bases. V lost 0 bases to trimming and J lost 8 bases; unmatched junction nucleotides: 2. The germline CDR1 and CDR2 sequences are SGHRS and YFSETQ. There are 13 residues in the CDR3. CDR3: CASSLGTGEGYTF. DNA of the CDR3: TGCGCCAGCAGCTTGGGGACAGGGGAAGGCTACACCTTC.

This clone was found a few times. The chain uses TRBV25-1 and TRBJ1-1; the match to TRBD1 covers 8 bases. CDR1 and CDR2 from the germline V gene are MGHDK and SYGVNS. The CDR3 loop spans 13 amino acids. The V and J ends lost 3 bases and 4 bases, in that order; junction bases with no gene match: 1. The CDR3 loop reads CASSDTGGTEAFF. As DNA, the CDR3 is TGTGCCAGCAGTGATACAGGGGGCACTGAAGCTTTCTTT.

DNA of the CDR3: TGTGCCAGCAGTCCTCGACAGCCTAGTGAAGCTTTCTTT. This encodes CASSPRQPSEAFF. V gene TRBV6-5 combines with J gene TRBJ1-1, with D maybe TRBD1 (5 bases). This CDR3 is built from 13 residues. Trimming cost V 5 bases and J 7 bases, with 14 bases left between them. Looked up from germline, CDR1 is MNHEY and CDR2 is SVGAGI.

This chain links TRBV27 with TRBJ2-7, with 7 bases lining up with TRBD1. Germline-derived CDR1 and CDR2 are MNHEY and SMNVEV (reference sequence). This CDR3 region has 14 residues. V was clipped by 7 bases and J by 2 bases; unmatched bases: 8. CDR3 nucleotides: TGTGCCAGCAACCACCGGGACAGACCCTACGAGCAGTACTTC. This sequence encodes CASNHRDRPYEQYF.

The chain links TRBV23-1 to TRBJ2-1; 8 nucleotides match TRBD2. TRBV23-1 is an ORF, and what it does is uncertain. The CDR3 is 19 amino acids. J was trimmed by 6 bases and V by 0 bases; bases with no gene match: 16. CDR3 coding DNA: TGCGCCAGCAGTCAATCACTTTCCGGGACTAGAGACAATTGCAATGAGCAGTTCTTC. The encoded protein is CASSQSLSGTRDNCNEQFF.

V gene TRBV6-1 combines with J gene TRBJ2-3, with D possibly matching TRBD2 (5 bases). This CDR3 region has 14 residues. Trimming stripped 1 base from V and 12 bases from J, with 17 bases between. Germline loops: CDR1 MNHNS, CDR2 SASEGT. CDR3 sequence (DNA): TGTGCCAGCAGTGAAGTCCCGGCTAGCTCCTATCAGTATTTT. Its translation: CASSEVPASSYQYF.

The genes are TRBV10-2 and TRBJ2-1, with D maybe TRBD2 (6 bases). The CDR3 is 14 amino acids. V shed 6 bases and J shed 0 bases, with 9 bases lying between them. Germline V gene sequence: CDR1 WSHSY, CDR2 SAAADI. The CDR3 region has the DNA TGCGCCAGCAGCACGGGAGCCTCCTACAATGAGCAGTTCTTC. It codes for CASSTGASYNEQFF.

The table lists this clone with a count of one. V and J are TRBV4-1 and TRBJ2-1; D is perhaps TRBD1 (6 bases). CDR3 length equals 14 residues. Germline loops: CDR1 MGHRA, CDR2 YSYEKL. Trimming removed 4 bases from V and 7 bases from J, with 14 bases in between. The CDR3 spells CASSPENRANEQFF. The CDR3 bases are TGCGCCAGCAGCCCCGAGAACAGGGCTAATGAGCAGTTCTTC.

The rearrangement links TRBV5-1 to TRBJ2-5; 7 nucleotides line up with TRBD1. The last part of the DNA fits TRBJ2-7 better; the J call may be wrong. CDR3 size: 17 residues. Germline V gene data show CDR1 as SGHRS and CDR2 as YFSETQ. CDR3 DNA sequence: TGCGCCAGCAGCCTATTCCCTAGACAGGGTAGCTCCTACGAGCAGTACTTC. Amino acid sequence: CASSLFPRQGSSYEQYF.

V usage is TRBV5-5 and J usage is TRBJ1-1; the D is unclear. Germline CDR1 and CDR2: SGHKS and YYEKEE (reference sequence). Trimming removed 0 bases at V and 4 bases at J, with 10 bases between. The CDR3 sequence is 14 residues long. The CDR3 is CASSLAEEFTEAFF. The CDR3 coding sequence is TGTGCCAGCAGCTTGGCCGAGGAGTTCACTGAAGCTTTCTTT.